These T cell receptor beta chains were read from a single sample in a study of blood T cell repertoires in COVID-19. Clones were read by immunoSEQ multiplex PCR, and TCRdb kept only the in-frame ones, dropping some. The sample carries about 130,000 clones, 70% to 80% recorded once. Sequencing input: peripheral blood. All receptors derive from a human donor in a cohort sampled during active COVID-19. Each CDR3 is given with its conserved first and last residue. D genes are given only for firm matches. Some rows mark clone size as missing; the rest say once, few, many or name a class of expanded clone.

cdr3_aa: CSVISVIEQFF; cdr3_nt: TGCAGCGTGATTTCGGTCATTGAGCAGTTCTTC; v_call: TRBV29-1; d_call: -; clone_size: -; j_call: TRBJ2-1
cdr3_aa: CASSLTGGTSYEQYF; cdr3_nt: TGTGCCAGCAGCTTAACGGGGGGGACCTCCTACGAGCAGTACTTC; v_call: TRBV7-3; d_call: TRBD2; clone_size: -; j_call: TRBJ2-7
cdr3_aa: CASSPRGGTYNEQFF; cdr3_nt: TGTGCCAGCAGCCCTCGGGGGGGTACTTACAATGAGCAGTTCTTC; v_call: TRBV7-8; d_call: TRBD2; clone_size: -; j_call: TRBJ2-1
cdr3_aa: CASRTTSVTGELFF; cdr3_nt: TGTGCCAGCAGAACGACTAGCGTCACCGGGGAGCTGTTTTTT; v_call: TRBV5-8; d_call: TRBD2; clone_size: -; j_call: TRBJ2-2
cdr3_aa: CASSEQNTGELFF; cdr3_nt: TGTGCCAGCAGTGAACAGAACACCGGGGAGCTGTTTTTT; v_call: TRBV2; d_call: -; clone_size: -; j_call: TRBJ2-2
cdr3_aa: CASRSRQGIGEKLFF; cdr3_nt: TGTGCCAGCCGATCCAGACAGGGTATTGGAGAAAAACTGTTTTTT; v_call: TRBV6-5; d_call: TRBD1; clone_size: once; j_call: TRBJ1-4
cdr3_aa: CASSPGTVTLTGELFF; cdr3_nt: TGTGCCAGCTCACCTGGGACAGTTACCCTTACCGGGGAGCTGTTTTTT; v_call: TRBV18; d_call: TRBD1; clone_size: -; j_call: TRBJ2-2
cdr3_aa: CASSRGGNYEQYF; cdr3_nt: TGTGCCAGTAGTCGGGGCGGGAACTACGAGCAGTACTTC; v_call: TRBV19; d_call: -; clone_size: -; j_call: TRBJ2-7
cdr3_aa: CASSYSLSGGARDEQFF; cdr3_nt: TGTGCCAGCAGTTACTCGTTAAGCGGGGGGGCCAGGGATGAGCAGTTCTTC; v_call: TRBV6-2/TRBV6-3; d_call: TRBD2; clone_size: few; j_call: TRBJ2-1
cdr3_aa: CASTPNGHQNEKLFF; cdr3_nt: TGCGCCAGCACCCCTAATGGGCACCAAAATGAAAAACTGTTTTTT; v_call: TRBV5-1; d_call: -; clone_size: -; j_call: TRBJ1-4
cdr3_aa: CASSLGLAGVNEQYF; cdr3_nt: TGCGCCAGCAGCTTGGGACTAGCGGGGGTTAACGAGCAGTACTTC; v_call: TRBV5-1; d_call: TRBD2; clone_size: -; j_call: TRBJ2-7
cdr3_aa: CASSLDRKKSPLHF; cdr3_nt: TGTGCCAGCAGTCTCGACAGGAAGAAATCACCCCTCCACTTT; v_call: TRBV7-9; d_call: -; clone_size: -; j_call: TRBJ1-6
cdr3_aa: CASSLWRGAEAFF; cdr3_nt: TGTGCCAGCAGCTTGTGGCGGGGCGCTGAAGCTTTCTTT; v_call: TRBV5-4; d_call: -; clone_size: few; j_call: TRBJ1-1
cdr3_aa: CATPPRAPRYPDTQYF; cdr3_nt: TGTGCCACTCCCCCCCGAGCCCCCAGGTACCCAGATACGCAGTATTTT; v_call: TRBV6-4; d_call: -; clone_size: -; j_call: TRBJ2-3